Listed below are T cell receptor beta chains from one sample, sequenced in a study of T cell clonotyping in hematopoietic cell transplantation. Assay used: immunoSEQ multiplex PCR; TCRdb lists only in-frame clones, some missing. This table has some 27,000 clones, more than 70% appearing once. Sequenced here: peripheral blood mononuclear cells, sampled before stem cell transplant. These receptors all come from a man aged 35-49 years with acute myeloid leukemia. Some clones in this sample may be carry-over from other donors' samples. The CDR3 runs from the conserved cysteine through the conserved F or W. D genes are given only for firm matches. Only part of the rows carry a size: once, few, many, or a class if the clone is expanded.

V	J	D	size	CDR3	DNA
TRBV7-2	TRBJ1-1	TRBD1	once	CASRPGQEYTEAFF	TGTGCCAGCAGACCAGGACAGGAGTACACTGAAGCTTTCTTT
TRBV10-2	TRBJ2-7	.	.	CASSDQGGYEQYF	TGCGCCAGCAGTGATCAGGGCGGATACGAGCAGTACTTC
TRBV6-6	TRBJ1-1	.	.	CASSTRGTNTEAFF	TGTGCCAGCAGTACCAGGGGTACGAACACTGAAGCTTTCTTT
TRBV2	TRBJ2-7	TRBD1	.	CASTWGTGVPEQYF	TGTGCCAGCACTTGGGGGACAGGGGTACCCGAGCAGTACTTC
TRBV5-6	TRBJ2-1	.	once	CASSYGGPSYNEQFF	TGTGCCAGCAGCTATGGCGGTCCCTCCTACAATGAGCAGTTCTTC
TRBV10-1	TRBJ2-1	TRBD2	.	CASSQALGLADGEQFF	TGCGCCAGCAGTCAAGCACTTGGACTAGCCGACGGTGAGCAGTTCTTC
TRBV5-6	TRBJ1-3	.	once	CASSLTGSGNTIYF	TGTGCCAGCAGCTTGACAGGCTCTGGAAACACCATATATTTT
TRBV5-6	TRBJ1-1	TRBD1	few	CASSLQGRDTEAFF	TGTGCCAGCAGCTTACAGGGGAGAGACACTGAAGCTTTCTTT
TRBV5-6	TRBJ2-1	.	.	CASSLYSPLNNEQFF	TGTGCCAGCAGCTTATATTCCCCCCTCAACAATGAGCAGTTCTTC
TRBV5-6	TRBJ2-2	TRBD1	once	CASSLKTGGFTGELFF	TGTGCCAGCAGCCTAAAGACAGGGGGATTCACCGGGGAGCTGTTTTTT
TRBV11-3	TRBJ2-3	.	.	CASSKSWGAADTQYF	TGTGCCAGCAGCAAATCGTGGGGGGCCGCAGATACGCAGTATTTT
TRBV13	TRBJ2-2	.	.	CASSLGIPNTGELFF	TGTGCCAGCAGCTTAGGTATCCCGAACACCGGGGAGCTGTTTTTT
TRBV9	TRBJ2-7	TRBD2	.	CASSVGGLAGGYEQYF	TGTGCCAGCAGCGTAGGCGGGCTAGCGGGAGGGTACGAGCAGTACTTC
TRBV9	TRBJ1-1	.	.	CASSPAMNTEAFF	TGTGCCAGCAGCCCCGCGATGAACACTGAAGCTTTCTTT
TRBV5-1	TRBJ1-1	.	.	CASRETVVSTEAFF	TGCGCCAGCAGAGAGACCGTCGTTTCCACTGAAGCTTTCTTT
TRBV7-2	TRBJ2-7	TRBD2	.	CASSFPGGTGSYEQYF	TGTGCCAGCAGCTTCCCCGGGGGGACCGGCTCCTACGAGCAGTACTTC
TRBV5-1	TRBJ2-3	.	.	CASSLGSVGTDTQYF	TGCGCCAGCAGCTTGGGTAGCGTAGGCACAGATACGCAGTATTTT
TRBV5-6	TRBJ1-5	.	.	CASSFSGNQPQHF	TGTGCCAGCAGCTTTTCGGGGAATCAGCCCCAGCATTTT
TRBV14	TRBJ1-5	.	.	CASSQAGGNQPQHF	TGTGCCAGCAGCCAAGCAGGGGGCAATCAGCCCCAGCATTTT
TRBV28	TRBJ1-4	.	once	CASSLLTLSATNEKLFF	TGTGCCAGCAGTTTGCTGACACTAAGCGCGACTAATGAAAAACTGTTTTTT
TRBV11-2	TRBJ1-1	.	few	CASSLVAVRRAFF	TGTGCCAGCAGCTTAGTCGCCGTTCGGCGAGCTTTCTTT
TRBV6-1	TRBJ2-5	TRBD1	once	CASNRDRARTQYF	TGTGCCAGCAACCGGGACAGGGCTCGGACCCAGTACTTC
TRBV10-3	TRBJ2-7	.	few	CAISGDFGNYEQYF	TGTGCCATCAGTGGGGACTTCGGCAACTACGAGCAGTACTTC
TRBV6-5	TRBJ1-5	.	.	CASSIRDTINQPQHF	TGTGCCAGCAGTATCCGGGACACAATCAATCAGCCCCAGCATTTT
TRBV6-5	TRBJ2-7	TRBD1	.	CASSLTGPYEQYF	TGTGCCAGCAGTTTGACAGGGCCCTACGAGCAGTACTTC
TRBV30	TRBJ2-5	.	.	CAWGKGGGGETQYF	TGTGCCTGGGGAAAAGGGGGCGGAGGGGAGACCCAGTACTTC
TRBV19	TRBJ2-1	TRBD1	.	CASSMTGEDEQFF	TGTGCCAGTAGTATGACAGGGGAGGATGAGCAGTTCTTC
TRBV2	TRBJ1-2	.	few	CASSEGPRYGYTF	TGTGCCAGCAGTGAAGGGCCCCGCTATGGCTATACCTTC
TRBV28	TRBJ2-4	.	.	CASSPAENRVKNIQYF	TGTGCCAGCAGTCCCGCAGAGAATCGTGTCAAAAACATTCAGTACTTC
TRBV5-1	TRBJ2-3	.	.	CASSLVGGASTDTQYF	TGCGCCAGCAGCCTCGTAGGGGGGGCTAGCACAGATACGCAGTATTTT
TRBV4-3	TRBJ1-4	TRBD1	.	CASSQMTGTNEKLFF	TGCGCCAGCAGCCAGATGACAGGGACTAATGAAAAACTGTTTTTT
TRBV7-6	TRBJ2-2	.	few	CASSPRYEGSGELFF	TGTGCCAGCAGCCCCAGATACGAAGGGAGCGGGGAGCTGTTTTTT
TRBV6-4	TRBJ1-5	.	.	CASSQNSGVGQPQHF	TGTGCCAGCAGTCAGAACTCCGGGGTAGGACAGCCCCAGCATTTT
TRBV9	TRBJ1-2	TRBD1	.	CASRFQGGGYTF	TGTGCCAGCAGGTTCCAGGGGGGTGGCTACACCTTC
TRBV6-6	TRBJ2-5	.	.	CASSYAGTFQETQYF	TGTGCCAGCAGTTACGCCGGGACATTTCAAGAGACCCAGTACTTC
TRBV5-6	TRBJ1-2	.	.	CASIPWTLWPLNYGYTF	TGTGCCAGCATCCCATGGACATTATGGCCTTTGAACTATGGCTACACCTTC
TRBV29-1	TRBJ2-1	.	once	CSKRGVYNEQFF	TGCAGCAAGCGCGGGGTTTACAATGAGCAGTTCTTC
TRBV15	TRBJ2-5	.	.	CATSSLRKETQYF	TGTGCCACCAGCAGCCTACGAAAAGAGACCCAGTACTTC
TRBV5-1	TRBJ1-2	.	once	CASSLGDPKGFGYTF	TGCGCCAGCAGCTTAGGTGACCCAAAGGGGTTTGGCTACACCTTC
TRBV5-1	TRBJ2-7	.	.	CASSFQATYSYEQYF	TGCGCCAGCAGCTTCCAGGCCACCTACTCCTACGAGCAGTACTTC
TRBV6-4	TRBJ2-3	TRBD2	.	CASSLTSDVTDTQYF	TGTGCCAGCAGTTTGACTAGCGATGTTACAGATACGCAGTATTTT